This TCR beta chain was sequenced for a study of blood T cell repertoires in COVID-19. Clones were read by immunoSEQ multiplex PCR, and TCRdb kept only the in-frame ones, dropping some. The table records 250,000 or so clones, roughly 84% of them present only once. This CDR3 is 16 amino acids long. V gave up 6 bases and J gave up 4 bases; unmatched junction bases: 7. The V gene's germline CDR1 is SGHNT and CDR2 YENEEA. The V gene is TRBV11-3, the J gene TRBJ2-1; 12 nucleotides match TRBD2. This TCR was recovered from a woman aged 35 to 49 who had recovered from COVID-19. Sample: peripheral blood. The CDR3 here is CASSPTSGGSYNEQFF. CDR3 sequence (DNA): TGTGCCAGCAGTCCAACTAGCGGGGGGTCTTACAATGAGCAGTTCTTC.